The entry that follows covers one T cell receptor (beta chain) sequence. This sample is drawn from a study of blood T cell repertoires in COVID-19. Turning to the study itself: Collection of acute and convalescent COVID-19 samples took place in the United States, Italy and Spain. T cells, B-cell-depleted T cells, or PBMCs supplied cDNA or gDNA.

Source study methods: Amplification with reference gene primers provided the estimates of nucleated cell counts. Produced via immunoSEQ multiplex PCR; TCRdb's table is partial and in-frame only. D and trimming were read from the DNA, whereas the V and J calls and clone size are those reported in that table. The sample records 100,000 or so clones, 92% being singletons. Germline V gene sequence: CDR1 SNHLY, CDR2 FYNNEI. Deletions cut 2 bases from V and 1 base from J, with 5 bases between. CDR3 size: 13 residues. The chain uses TRBV2 and TRBJ2-5; a weak D match, TRBD1 (5 bases). The sample taken for sequencing was peripheral blood. This TCR came from a man aged 50 to 60 with active COVID-19. CDR3 DNA: TGTGCCAGCAGTGAACAGGGCCAAGAGACCCAGTACTTC. It specifies CASSEQGQETQYF.